One and the same sample provided the 2 T cell receptor beta chains below, sequenced in a study of tumor-infiltrating lymphocytes in primary liver carcinoma. TCR beta cDNA was made from 500 ng total RNA with a constant-region primer. Libraries of TCR beta came from three nested multiplex PCR rounds with slightly modified ARM-PCR. Forward primers for TRBV1-TRBV30 and a C-beta reverse primer served the first two PCR rounds, at roughly 10 cycles each. TCRdb ran MiXCR on the multiplex PCR reads and lists one entry per CDR3 protein. This repertoire shows roughly 70,000 distinct CDR3 sequences, about 65% found once; its top ten account for 30% to 40%. For each extraction, RNA and DNA were obtained together from roughly 20-30 mg of unsorted bulk tissue. The specimen was liver tumor tissue from sampling region 4. Subset described: tumor region T4, right-lateral pole. The receptor source for this set is a man aged 35 to 55 with primary liver carcinoma and hepatitis B virus infection.

CDR3 amino acids: CASNFRTGVSYNEQFF. The DNA for the CDR3 is TGTGCCAGCAATTTTCGGACTGGAGTCTCCTACAATGAGCAGTTCTTC. The chain recombines TRBV12-3 or TRBV12-4 with TRBJ2-1; possibly TRBD2 for D (5 bases). This CDR3 contains 16 residues. V lost 7 bases and J lost 0, with 16 bases in between.

In the case of this clonotype: A read error is possible here, since a much larger clone lies one base away. The rearrangement links TRBV7-8 to TRBJ2-2; D perhaps matches TRBD2 (6 bases). Germline V gene lookup returns CDR1 SGHVS and CDR2 FQNEAQ. The CDR3 has 18 residues. CDR3 sequence: CASSSSSLRGANTWELFF. CDR3 sequence (DNA): TGTGCCAGCAGCTCAAGCTCGCTGCGGGGCGCGAACACCTGGGAGCTGTTTTTC.